The 17 T cell receptor beta chains listed next were all sequenced from one sample in a study of vaccination and CD4 T cells after COVID-19. Cultured CD4+ T cells had their DNA profiled by the Oncomine TCR Beta short-read assay. TCRdb reprocessed the PCR reads via MiXCR and lists one record per CDR3 protein. The repertoire holds approximately 25,000 distinct CDR3 sequences, with 62% as singletons. Treatment specified: roughly 11-day PBMC culture with coronavirus spike peptide pools or control peptides (ViraFEST assay). No antigens are known for them. Input material: CD4+ T cells from blood, cultured in vitro. The receptors stem from a human donor who had recovered from COVID-19.

This clonotype was seen a few times. The chain employs TRBV6-2 or TRBV6-3 and TRBJ2-6; D is unresolved. CDR3 length: 14 residues. V dropped 5 bases and J dropped 0 bases, with 5 bases sitting between them. In germline, CDR1 is MNHEY, CDR2 SVGEGT. CDR3 amino acids: CASSRDSGANVLTF. The CDR3 coding sequence is TGTGCCAGCAGTCGCGACTCTGGGGCCAACGTCCTGACTTTC.

Details on this clonotype: The junction does not match germline at one end; this may be a read error. The chain uses TRBV7-2 and TRBJ2-7, with a weak D call TRBD1 (5 bases). The CDR3 contains 15 residues. Germline V lookup: CDR1 SGHTA, CDR2 FQGNSA. CDR3 loop: CASSQDQGRMREQYF. CDR3 nucleotide sequence: TGCGCCAGCAGCCAAGATCAGGGAAGGATGCGCGAGCAGTACTTC.

This rearrangement joins TRBV11-3 to TRBJ2-1; the D is unclear. The germline CDR1 and CDR2 sequences are SGHNT and YENEEA. The V and J ends lost 1 base and 4 bases respectively, with 5 bases between them. The CDR3 has 13 amino acids. The CDR3 here is CASSLATYNEQFF. The DNA for the CDR3 is TGTGCCAGCAGCTTAGCCACTTACAATGAGCAGTTCTTC.

The chain employs TRBV6-5 and TRBJ1-2; 8 nucleotides match TRBD1. Germline V lookup: CDR1 MNHEY, CDR2 SVGAGI. V trimming: 0 bases; J trimming: 6 bases; junction bases outside the gene matches: 12. CDR3 length: 17 residues. In nucleotides, the CDR3 is TGTGCCAGCAGTTACTCCCCCCAGGGGGCCGCTGGGGATGGCTACACCTTC. As protein: CASSYSPQGAAGDGYTF.

V is TRBV18 and J is TRBJ1-2, with D hard to call. Trimming shortened V by 2 bases and J by 0 bases, and 10 bases separated the two germline ends. Germline lookup yields CDR1 KGHSH and CDR2 LQKENI. This CDR3 contains 15 residues. The CDR3: CASSPIGPANYGYTF. The CDR3 DNA sequence: TGTGCCAGCTCACCAATCGGGCCCGCTAACTATGGCTACACCTTC.

The genes are TRBV7-2 and TRBJ2-7; D gene ambiguous. The germline CDR1 and CDR2 sequences are SGHTA and FQGNSA. The V and J ends lost 5 bases and 0 bases respectively, with 14 bases between them. The CDR3 is 15 residues long. This CDR3 is CASSPKFLNSYEQYF. The CDR3 DNA reads as TGTGCCAGCAGCCCCAAGTTCTTGAACTCCTACGAGCAGTACTTC.

The chain carries TRBV28 and TRBJ1-2, with D possibly being TRBD1 (6 bases). This CDR3 comprises 15 residues. With 11 bases removed from V and 3 bases from J, the gap between germline ends came to 22 bases. Per the germline V gene, CDR1 is MDHEN and CDR2 is SYDVKM. Here the CDR3 reads CAGRGTPPQDYGYTF. The CDR3 region has the DNA TGTGCCGGCCGGGGGACACCTCCCCAGGACTATGGCTACACCTTC.

This clonotype has only one observation. This chain uses TRBV7-9 with TRBJ2-1; no reliable D call. Trimming pared 1 base from V and 0 bases from J, leaving 7 bases between. The CDR3 sequence is 15 residues long. The germline gives CDR1 SEHNR, CDR2 FQNEAQ (reference sequence). DNA of the CDR3: TGTGCCAGCAGCTTAGATGGCGGCTCCTACAATGAGCAGTTCTTC. Its translation: CASSLDGGSYNEQFF.

The chain has TRBV6-2 or TRBV6-3 and TRBJ2-5; 7 bases agree with TRBD2. This CDR3 spans 17 amino acids. CDR1 is MNHEY, CDR2 SVGEGT, per germline. The V and J ends lost 2 bases and 1 base, in that order; junction bases with no gene match: 10. CDR3 residues: CASSYNRREFRQETQYF. In DNA, the CDR3 is TGTGCCAGCAGTTACAATCGGCGGGAGTTTCGCCAAGAGACCCAGTACTTC.

The chain employs TRBV12-3 or TRBV12-4 and TRBJ2-3, with 9 bases matching TRBD1. V lost 5 bases to trimming and J lost 2 bases; unmatched junction nucleotides: 5. The CDR3 is 15 amino acids. The DNA of the CDR3 is TGTGCCAGCAGTCAAGACAGGGGGATCACAGATACGCAGTATTTT. Its translation is CASSQDRGITDTQYF.

The chain recombines TRBV24-1 with TRBJ1-3; the D is unclear. V was pared by 3 bases and J by 2 bases, with 4 bases between. This CDR3 region has 13 residues. Germline V CDR1 and CDR2: KGHDR, SFDVKD. Written as DNA, the CDR3 is TGTGCCACCAGTGATAACGCTGGAAACACCATATATTTT. It codes for CATSDNAGNTIYF.

The chain carries TRBV9 and TRBJ2-3; 10 bases map to TRBD2. The CDR3 is made up of 16 amino acids. J gave up 1 base and V 6 bases, and 8 bases lay outside the gene matches. Germline CDR1 reads SGDLS; CDR2 reads YYNGEE. CDR3 sequence: CASTQTSGKGTDTQYF. The CDR3 region has the DNA TGTGCCAGCACCCAAACTAGCGGGAAGGGCACAGATACGCAGTATTTT.

The chain couples TRBV7-2 to TRBJ1-3, with TRBD1 as a possible D gene (6 bases). The germline V gene has CDR1 SGHTA and CDR2 FQGNSA. V was shortened by 1 base and J by 4 bases, with 14 bases between the two germline ends. CDR3 size: 16 residues. CDR3 DNA sequence: TGTGCCAGCAGCTTAGGACAGGCCTCTGCCGGAAACACCATATATTTT. This translates into CASSLGQASAGNTIYF.

V usage is TRBV6-1 and J usage is TRBJ1-2; TRBD1 might be the D (6 bases). This CDR3 comprises 13 residues. The germline V gene encodes CDR1 MNHNS and CDR2 SASEGT. Between the trimmed V and J ends, which lost 6 bases and 5 bases, there was a span of 13 bases. CDR3 in DNA: TGTGCCAGCAGGCCGGACAGCTTATATGGCTACACCTTC. It encodes CASRPDSLYGYTF.

This clonotype has more than one count but fewer than ten. The rearrangement uses TRBV16 and TRBJ1-6; weak D call: TRBD1 (5 bases). The length of the CDR3 is 14 residues. The germline CDR1 and CDR2 sequences are KGHSY and FQNENV. Trimming stripped 4 bases from V and 6 bases from J, with 10 bases between. Here the CDR3 reads CASSRDRRNSPLHF. In nucleotides, the CDR3 is TGTGCCAGCAGCCGGGACCGTCGTAATTCACCCCTCCACTTT.

This rearrangement joins TRBV6-2 or TRBV6-3 to TRBJ2-7; D perhaps matches TRBD1 (6 bases). Germline values: CDR1 MNHEY, CDR2 SVGEGT. The CDR3 loop spans 15 amino acids. Deletions cut 0 bases from V and 3 bases from J, with 12 bases between. The CDR3 spells CASSYSIQGRYEQYF. DNA of the CDR3: TGTGCCAGCAGTTACTCGATCCAGGGGCGCTACGAGCAGTACTTC.

A single count supports this clonotype. V usage is TRBV4-3 and J usage is TRBJ1-3; D unresolved. This CDR3 has 17 residues. The germline gives CDR1 LGHNA, CDR2 YSLEER. Trimming removed 2 bases from V and 4 bases from J, with 18 bases in between. CDR3 region: CASSQNLAPSLGNTIYF. The CDR3, as DNA: TGCGCCAGCAGCCAAAACCTGGCACCATCGTTAGGAAACACCATATATTTT.